Listed below are T cell receptor beta chains from one sample, sequenced in a study of blood T cell repertoires in COVID-19. The method was immunoSEQ multiplex PCR; TCRdb's version includes in-frame clones alone and lacks a portion of them. This table holds 350,000 to 400,000 clones, roughly 90% found once. Sequenced material: PBMCs or T cells enriched from blood (not recorded which). These receptor sequences come from a woman between 25 and 40 years old who had recovered from COVID-19. The CDR3 runs from the conserved cysteine through the conserved F or W. Fields, in order: clone size, J gene, D gene, V gene, CDR3 DNA, CDR3 protein. A D gene is named only where the DNA matches it firmly. Some rows mark clone size as missing; the rest say once, few, many or name a class of expanded clone.

clone_size: NA
j_call: TRBJ1-1
d_call: NA
v_call: TRBV7-9
cdr3_nt: TGTGCCAGCAGCTTAGTGGCATTTGAAGCTTTCTTT
cdr3_aa: CASSLVAFEAFF

clone_size: NA
j_call: TRBJ1-1
d_call: TRBD1
v_call: TRBV19
cdr3_nt: TGTGCCACCTTAACACAGGGGTGGTACACTGAAGCTTTCTTT
cdr3_aa: CATLTQGWYTEAFF

clone_size: NA
j_call: TRBJ2-2
d_call: TRBD1
v_call: TRBV7-2
cdr3_nt: TGTGCCAGCAGCCAGACAGGGAACGGGGAGCTGTTTTTT
cdr3_aa: CASSQTGNGELFF

clone_size: NA
j_call: TRBJ1-2
d_call: TRBD1
v_call: TRBV7-2
cdr3_nt: TGTGCCAGCAGCCGACAGGGGGCGCCTGGCTACACCTTC
cdr3_aa: CASSRQGAPGYTF

clone_size: NA
j_call: TRBJ2-3
d_call: TRBD2
v_call: TRBV19
cdr3_nt: TGTGCCAGTGGGGGACTAGCGTCCACAGATACGCAGTATTTT
cdr3_aa: CASGGLASTDTQYF

clone_size: NA
j_call: TRBJ2-2
d_call: NA
v_call: TRBV18
cdr3_nt: TGTGCCAGCTCACCCCCGTATCCCGGGGAGCTGTTTTTT
cdr3_aa: CASSPPYPGELFF

clone_size: NA
j_call: TRBJ1-6
d_call: NA
v_call: TRBV3-1/TRBV3-2
cdr3_nt: TGTGCCAGCGGGCGTTCACCCCTCCACTTT
cdr3_aa: CASGRSPLHF

clone_size: NA
j_call: TRBJ2-1
d_call: NA
v_call: TRBV5-1
cdr3_nt: TGCGCCAGCAGCTCGACGGGTGGGGGCACTGAGCAGTTCTTC
cdr3_aa: CASSSTGGGTEQFF

clone_size: NA
j_call: TRBJ2-7
d_call: NA
v_call: TRBV6-1
cdr3_nt: TGTGCCAGCAGTGAAGCTGATACTAGATTCTACGAGCAGTACTTC
cdr3_aa: CASSEADTRFYEQYF

clone_size: NA
j_call: TRBJ2-7
d_call: TRBD1
v_call: TRBV28
cdr3_nt: TGTGCCAGCAGTTCCTACGGGACAGGGTTTTACGAGCAGTACTTC
cdr3_aa: CASSSYGTGFYEQYF

clone_size: NA
j_call: TRBJ1-2
d_call: NA
v_call: TRBV18
cdr3_nt: TGTGCCAGCTCACCATATTTGGGCTTTGGCGATGGCTACACCTTC
cdr3_aa: CASSPYLGFGDGYTF

clone_size: NA
j_call: TRBJ2-7
d_call: NA
v_call: TRBV5-1
cdr3_nt: TGCGCCAGCAGCTTGGCGAGGGGGTCTTACGAGCAGTACTTC
cdr3_aa: CASSLARGSYEQYF

clone_size: NA
j_call: TRBJ2-7
d_call: TRBD2
v_call: TRBV6-6
cdr3_nt: TGTGCCAGCAGTTACTCGGCGCTAGCGGGAGAGGACGAGCAGTACTTC
cdr3_aa: CASSYSALAGEDEQYF

clone_size: NA
j_call: TRBJ1-2
d_call: NA
v_call: TRBV10-2
cdr3_nt: TGCGCCAGCAGTGATCCCGGGATGAATGGCTACACCTTC
cdr3_aa: CASSDPGMNGYTF

clone_size: NA
j_call: TRBJ2-7
d_call: NA
v_call: TRBV2
cdr3_nt: TGTGCCAGCAGAATCCGGCCGCGGGACGAGCAGTACTTC
cdr3_aa: CASRIRPRDEQYF

clone_size: NA
j_call: TRBJ2-7
d_call: TRBD2
v_call: TRBV7-2
cdr3_nt: TGTGCCAGCAGCTCGCGATCGGGACTAGCGGGCAACGAGCAGTACTTC
cdr3_aa: CASSSRSGLAGNEQYF

clone_size: NA
j_call: TRBJ1-5
d_call: TRBD1
v_call: TRBV18
cdr3_nt: TGTGCCAGCTCACCACAGGGGGCTAGCAATCAGCCCCAGCATTTT
cdr3_aa: CASSPQGASNQPQHF

clone_size: NA
j_call: TRBJ1-5
d_call: NA
v_call: TRBV5-6
cdr3_nt: TGTGCCAGCAGCTTGTATCCGGGAGCAGGTAATCAGCCCCAGCATTTT
cdr3_aa: CASSLYPGAGNQPQHF

clone_size: once
j_call: TRBJ2-1
d_call: NA
v_call: TRBV7-2
cdr3_nt: TGTGCCAGCAGCTTAGCCAGGGTATCCGAGCAGTTCTTC
cdr3_aa: CASSLARVSEQFF

clone_size: NA
j_call: TRBJ1-4
d_call: NA
v_call: TRBV28
cdr3_nt: TGTGCCAGCAGTTTATCGTACAGGGCTAACGAAAAACTGTTTTTT
cdr3_aa: CASSLSYRANEKLFF

clone_size: NA
j_call: TRBJ1-1
d_call: NA
v_call: TRBV6-5
cdr3_nt: TGTGCCAGCAGTCGCTCGGGACAGAACACTGAAGCTTTCTTT
cdr3_aa: CASSRSGQNTEAFF

clone_size: NA
j_call: TRBJ2-7
d_call: NA
v_call: TRBV12-5
cdr3_nt: TGTGCTAGTGGTTTGGGTTCTCAGGGAGGTAGGCAGTACTTC
cdr3_aa: CASGLGSQGGRQYF

clone_size: NA
j_call: TRBJ2-5
d_call: TRBD2
v_call: TRBV14
cdr3_nt: TGTGCCAGCAGCCAAGGGGGGACTACCCAAGAGACCCAGTACTTC
cdr3_aa: CASSQGGTTQETQYF

clone_size: NA
j_call: TRBJ1-5
d_call: NA
v_call: TRBV19
cdr3_nt: TGTGCCAGTAGGGACCCGCCTTGGCAGGGTGGCAATCAGCCCCAGCATTTT
cdr3_aa: CASRDPPWQGGNQPQHF

clone_size: NA
j_call: TRBJ2-7
d_call: NA
v_call: TRBV11-2
cdr3_nt: TGTGCCAGCAGCTTAGATTGGAGCGCGAAGCAGTACTTC
cdr3_aa: CASSLDWSAKQYF

clone_size: NA
j_call: TRBJ2-7
d_call: TRBD1
v_call: TRBV5-1
cdr3_nt: TGCGCCAGCAGCTTTTCAGGGGGCCTTTCCTACGAGCAGTACTTC
cdr3_aa: CASSFSGGLSYEQYF

clone_size: NA
j_call: TRBJ1-1
d_call: NA
v_call: TRBV7-2
cdr3_nt: TGTGCCAGCAGCTTACAGGGGATAGCTTTCTTT
cdr3_aa: CASSLQGIAFF

clone_size: NA
j_call: TRBJ1-2
d_call: NA
v_call: TRBV6-5
cdr3_nt: TGTGCCAGCGGCAGTCAACAGGGTTGGATGAACACCTTC
cdr3_aa: CASGSQQGWMNTF

clone_size: NA
j_call: TRBJ2-1
d_call: TRBD2
v_call: TRBV11-3
cdr3_nt: TGTGCCAGCAGCTTAGATCGAGGACTAGCACGCAATGAGCAGTTCTTC
cdr3_aa: CASSLDRGLARNEQFF

clone_size: NA
j_call: TRBJ2-2
d_call: TRBD1
v_call: TRBV2
cdr3_nt: TGTGCCAGCAGCGCCGCGGACAGGGGGAATACCGGGGAGCTGTTTTTT
cdr3_aa: CASSAADRGNTGELFF

clone_size: NA
j_call: TRBJ1-2
d_call: TRBD1
v_call: TRBV9
cdr3_nt: TGTGCCAGCAGCCCCCGGACAGGACCCAGCTTC
cdr3_aa: CASSPRTGPSF

clone_size: NA
j_call: TRBJ2-1
d_call: NA
v_call: TRBV5-4
cdr3_nt: TGTGCCAGCAGCCTGGGCCCGAGCTCCTACAATGAGCAGTTCTTC
cdr3_aa: CASSLGPSSYNEQFF

clone_size: NA
j_call: TRBJ1-1
d_call: NA
v_call: TRBV11-2
cdr3_nt: TGTGCCAGCAGCTTAGTGGTAGTGGGGAGACATATGAGGGACACTGAAGCTTTCTTT
cdr3_aa: CASSLVVVGRHMRDTEAFF

clone_size: NA
j_call: TRBJ1-1
d_call: NA
v_call: TRBV14
cdr3_nt: TGTGCCAGCAGCCAACATCAGGGGAACACTGAAGCTTTCTTT
cdr3_aa: CASSQHQGNTEAFF

clone_size: NA
j_call: TRBJ2-7
d_call: TRBD2
v_call: TRBV23-1
cdr3_nt: TGCGCCAGCAGTCATTGCGGGGGGAGCTCCTACGAGCAGTACTTC
cdr3_aa: CASSHCGGSSYEQYF

clone_size: once
j_call: TRBJ1-5
d_call: NA
v_call: TRBV30
cdr3_nt: TGTGCCTGGAGTGTAACAGTTCGTCAGCCCCAGCATTTT
cdr3_aa: CAWSVTVRQPQHF

clone_size: few
j_call: TRBJ1-1
d_call: NA
v_call: TRBV12-3/TRBV12-4
cdr3_nt: TGTGCCAGCAGTCAGGGTGCTGAAGCTTTCTTT
cdr3_aa: CASSQGAEAFF

clone_size: NA
j_call: TRBJ2-7
d_call: TRBD2
v_call: TRBV27
cdr3_nt: TGTGCCAGCAGTTTAACGGTGGCCCAGCGGGAGGGCCAGTACTTC
cdr3_aa: CASSLTVAQREGQYF

clone_size: NA
j_call: TRBJ2-5
d_call: NA
v_call: TRBV15
cdr3_nt: TGTGCCACCAGCCCCCCAGGGGAGACCCAGTACTTC
cdr3_aa: CATSPPGETQYF

clone_size: NA
j_call: TRBJ2-5
d_call: TRBD2
v_call: TRBV5-1
cdr3_nt: TGCGCCAGCAGCTTGGGAGTAGCGGGAGTGTGGGGAGAGACCCAGTACTTC
cdr3_aa: CASSLGVAGVWGETQYF

clone_size: once
j_call: TRBJ1-5
d_call: NA
v_call: TRBV19
cdr3_nt: TGTGCCAGTAGTATAGGCAGGGAATTACGTCAGCCCCAGCATTTT
cdr3_aa: CASSIGRELRQPQHF

clone_size: NA
j_call: TRBJ1-1
d_call: TRBD1
v_call: TRBV28
cdr3_nt: TGTGCCAGCAGCTCGGGACAGCTCTACGAAGCTTTCTTT
cdr3_aa: CASSSGQLYEAFF

clone_size: NA
j_call: TRBJ2-7
d_call: NA
v_call: TRBV4-1
cdr3_nt: TGCGCCAGCAGCCACAGCCAGGGTCTTCTTACCTACGAGCAGTACTTC
cdr3_aa: CASSHSQGLLTYEQYF

clone_size: NA
j_call: TRBJ1-2
d_call: NA
v_call: TRBV9
cdr3_nt: TGTGCCAGCAGCGTAGTCGGGCAGGGAGGGGGCTACACCTTC
cdr3_aa: CASSVVGQGGGYTF

clone_size: NA
j_call: TRBJ1-5
d_call: NA
v_call: TRBV5-6
cdr3_nt: TGTGCCAGCAGCTTGTTCGCTGAGGGGAGGTGGAATCAGCCCCAGCATTTT
cdr3_aa: CASSLFAEGRWNQPQHF

clone_size: NA
j_call: TRBJ2-7
d_call: TRBD2
v_call: TRBV29-1
cdr3_nt: TGCAGCGTTTATAGCGGGTTGAGCTCCTACGAGCAGTACTTC
cdr3_aa: CSVYSGLSSYEQYF

clone_size: NA
j_call: TRBJ1-1
d_call: NA
v_call: TRBV15
cdr3_nt: TGTGCCACCAGCAGAGATCTAAGGAGGGACACTGAAGCTTTCTTT
cdr3_aa: CATSRDLRRDTEAFF

clone_size: once
j_call: TRBJ1-1
d_call: NA
v_call: TRBV7-9
cdr3_nt: TGTGCCAGCAGCTTAGCCTTACTCTCAGGGGTCTTT
cdr3_aa: CASSLALLSGVF

clone_size: NA
j_call: TRBJ1-5
d_call: NA
v_call: TRBV5-5
cdr3_nt: TGTGCCAGCAGCTTGGAGTCAGGTTATAGCAATCAGCCCCAGCATTTT
cdr3_aa: CASSLESGYSNQPQHF

clone_size: NA
j_call: TRBJ1-2
d_call: NA
v_call: TRBV5-6
cdr3_nt: TGTGCCAGCAGCTTAACAGGGTATGGCTACACCTTC
cdr3_aa: CASSLTGYGYTF

clone_size: NA
j_call: TRBJ1-3
d_call: NA
v_call: TRBV3-1/TRBV3-2
cdr3_nt: TGTGCCAGCAGCCAAGGGGCAGGTCTGAGCTCTGGAAACACCATATATTTT
cdr3_aa: CASSQGAGLSSGNTIYF

clone_size: NA
j_call: TRBJ2-1
d_call: TRBD2
v_call: TRBV11-3
cdr3_nt: TGTGCCAGCAGCTTAGGTTCCTTAGCGGGCAATGAGCAGTTCTTC
cdr3_aa: CASSLGSLAGNEQFF

clone_size: once
j_call: TRBJ2-3
d_call: NA
v_call: TRBV4-2
cdr3_nt: TGTGCCAGCAGCCAAGATTTCGCTAGCGGCACAGATACGCAGTATTTT
cdr3_aa: CASSQDFASGTDTQYF

clone_size: NA
j_call: TRBJ1-2
d_call: TRBD1
v_call: TRBV5-1
cdr3_nt: TGCGCCAGCAGCTTGCCGGGACAGGGCGGAGGCGGCTACACCTTC
cdr3_aa: CASSLPGQGGGGYTF